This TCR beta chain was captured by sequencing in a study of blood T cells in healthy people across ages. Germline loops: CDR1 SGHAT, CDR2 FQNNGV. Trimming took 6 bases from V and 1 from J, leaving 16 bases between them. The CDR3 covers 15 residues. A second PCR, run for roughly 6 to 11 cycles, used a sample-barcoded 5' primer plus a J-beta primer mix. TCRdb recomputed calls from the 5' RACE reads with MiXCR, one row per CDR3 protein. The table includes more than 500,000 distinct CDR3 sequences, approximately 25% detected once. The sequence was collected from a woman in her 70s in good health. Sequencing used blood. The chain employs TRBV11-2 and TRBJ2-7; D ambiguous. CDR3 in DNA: TGTGCCAGCAGTCGTTCCGACTCCAATTCCTACGAGCAGTACTTC. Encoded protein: CASSRSDSNSYEQYF.